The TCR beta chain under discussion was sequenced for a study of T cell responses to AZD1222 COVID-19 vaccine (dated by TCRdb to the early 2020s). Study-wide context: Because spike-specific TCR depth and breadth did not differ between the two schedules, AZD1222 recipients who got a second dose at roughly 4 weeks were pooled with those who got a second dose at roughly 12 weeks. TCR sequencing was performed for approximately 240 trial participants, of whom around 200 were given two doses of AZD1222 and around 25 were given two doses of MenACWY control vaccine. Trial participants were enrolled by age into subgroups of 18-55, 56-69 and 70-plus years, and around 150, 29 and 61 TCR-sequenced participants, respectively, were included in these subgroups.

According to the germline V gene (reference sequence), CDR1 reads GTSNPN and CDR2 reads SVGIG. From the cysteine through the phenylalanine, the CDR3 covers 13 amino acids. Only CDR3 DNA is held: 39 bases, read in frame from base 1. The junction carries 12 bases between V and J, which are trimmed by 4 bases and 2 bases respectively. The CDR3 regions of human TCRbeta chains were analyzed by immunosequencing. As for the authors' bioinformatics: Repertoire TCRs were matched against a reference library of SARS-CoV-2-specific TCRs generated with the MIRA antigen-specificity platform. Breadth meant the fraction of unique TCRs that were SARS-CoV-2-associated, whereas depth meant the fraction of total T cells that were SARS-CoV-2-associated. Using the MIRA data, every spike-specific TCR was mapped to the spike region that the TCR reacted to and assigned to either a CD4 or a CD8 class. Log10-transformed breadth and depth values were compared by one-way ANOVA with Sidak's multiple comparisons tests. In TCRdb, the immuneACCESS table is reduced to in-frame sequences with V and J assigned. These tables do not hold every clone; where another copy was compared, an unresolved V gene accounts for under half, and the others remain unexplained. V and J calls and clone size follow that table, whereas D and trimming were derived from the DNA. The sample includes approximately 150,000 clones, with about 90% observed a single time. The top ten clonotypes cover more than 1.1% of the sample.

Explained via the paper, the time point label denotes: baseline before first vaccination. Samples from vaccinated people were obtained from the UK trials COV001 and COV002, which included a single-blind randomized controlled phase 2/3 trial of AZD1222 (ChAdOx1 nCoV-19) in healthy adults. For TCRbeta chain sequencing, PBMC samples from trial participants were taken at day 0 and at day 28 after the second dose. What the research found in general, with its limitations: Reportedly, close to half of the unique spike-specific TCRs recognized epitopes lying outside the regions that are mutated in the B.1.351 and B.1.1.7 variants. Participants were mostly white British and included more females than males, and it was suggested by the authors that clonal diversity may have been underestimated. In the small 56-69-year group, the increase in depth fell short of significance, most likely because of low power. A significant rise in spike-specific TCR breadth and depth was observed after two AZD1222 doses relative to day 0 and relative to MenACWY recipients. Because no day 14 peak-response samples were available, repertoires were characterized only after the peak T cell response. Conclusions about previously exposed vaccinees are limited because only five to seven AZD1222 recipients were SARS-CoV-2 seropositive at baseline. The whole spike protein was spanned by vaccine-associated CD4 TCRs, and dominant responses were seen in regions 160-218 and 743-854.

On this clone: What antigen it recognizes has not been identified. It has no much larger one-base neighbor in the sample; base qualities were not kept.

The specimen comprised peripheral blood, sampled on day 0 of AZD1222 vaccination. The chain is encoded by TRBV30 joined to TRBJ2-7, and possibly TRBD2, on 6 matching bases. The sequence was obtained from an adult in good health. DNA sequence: TGTGCCTGGAAACTGGGACTTACCTACGAGCAGTACTTC. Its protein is CAWKLGLTYEQYF.